This T cell receptor (beta chain) came from a study of vaccination effects on CD4 cells after COVID-19. V was trimmed by 1 base and J by 4 bases, leaving 16 bases between them. The CDR3 has 15 residues. Germline V gene lookup returns CDR1 GTSNPN and CDR2 SVGIG (reference sequence). Antigen-specific CD4+ T cell clonotypes were called by their expansion after viral peptide-pool culture in ViraFEST. Culturing for about ten days preceded CD4+ T cell isolation. Every participant took two doses of the BNT162b2 or mRNA-1273 vaccine. This clone was counted a single time. Its specificity is unknown. Some clones are missing from TCRdb's copy, which holds only in-frame ones; the method was immunoSEQ multiplex PCR. The data hold more than 60,000 clones, with around 74% observed a single time.

The chain links TRBV30 to TRBJ2-5; D is perhaps TRBD1 (6 bases). The clonotype comes from a human donor who received a COVID-19 vaccine. Sample: CD4+ T cells from PBMCs cultured with HCoV-229E spike peptides, taken after COVID-19 vaccination. The CDR3 region is CAWSDGGAGRETQYF. The CDR3, as DNA: TGTGCCTGGAGTGATGGGGGCGCGGGTCGAGAGACCCAGTACTTC.